This T cell receptor (beta chain) is drawn from a study of cytotoxic CD8 clonotypes in ibrutinib-treated CLL. The overall study: Partial response was seen in approximately 24 patients and complete response in 2; after median roughly 66 months, about 14 stayed remitted, 12 progressed. Samples had a mean of 255,043 productive templates and approximately 90,000 productive rearrangements. Study findings and constraints: Sustained-remission patients were sampled at different times than progressing patients were.

This clone was picked up one time. Its antigen is unknown. With cryopreserved PBMCs as the source, around 2 micrograms of genomic DNA went to TCR beta libraries. Some clones are missing from TCRdb's copy, which holds only in-frame ones; the method was immunoSEQ multiplex PCR. This sample carries fewer than 400,000 clones, 67% of them seen once, and the ten largest clones take roughly 6.7%. From germline, CDR1 is SEHNR and CDR2 FQNEAQ (reference sequence). This CDR3 comprises 15 residues. Trimming took 3 bases from V and 5 from J, leaving 17 bases between them. The sequences come from PBMCs, collected after 36 months of ibrutinib treatment. The clonotype originates from a human donor with chronic lymphocytic leukemia. The V and J genes are TRBV7-9 and TRBJ2-7; no clear D. CDR3 region: CASSFQDPRQHEQYF. DNA for the CDR3: TGTGCCAGCAGCTTTCAAGACCCGCGGCAACACGAGCAGTACTTC.